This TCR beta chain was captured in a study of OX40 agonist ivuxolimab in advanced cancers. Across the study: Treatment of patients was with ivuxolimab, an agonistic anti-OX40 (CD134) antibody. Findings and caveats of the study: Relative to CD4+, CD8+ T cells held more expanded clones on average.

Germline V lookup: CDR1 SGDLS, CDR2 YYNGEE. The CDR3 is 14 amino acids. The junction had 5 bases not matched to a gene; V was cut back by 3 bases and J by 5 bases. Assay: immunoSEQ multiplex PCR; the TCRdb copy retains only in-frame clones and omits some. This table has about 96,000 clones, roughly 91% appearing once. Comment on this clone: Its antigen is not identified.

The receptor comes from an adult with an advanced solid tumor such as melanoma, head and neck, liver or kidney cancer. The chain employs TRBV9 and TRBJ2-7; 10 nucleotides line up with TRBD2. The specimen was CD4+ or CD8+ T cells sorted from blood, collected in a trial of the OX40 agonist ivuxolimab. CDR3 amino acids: CASSASGSGHEQYF. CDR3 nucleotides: TGTGCCAGCAGCGCTAGCGGGAGCGGCCACGAGCAGTACTTC.